This TCR beta chain originates from a study of blood T cells in healthy people across ages. Next came a second PCR, run for roughly 6 to 11 cycles, which used a sample-barcoded 5' primer along with a J-beta primer mix. In TCRdb, the 5' RACE reads were re-called with MiXCR into one record per CDR3 protein. The sample contains about 680,000 distinct CDR3 sequences, 45% to 50% of which appear only once. With 6 bases removed from V and 5 bases from J, the gap between germline ends came to 5 bases. This CDR3 has 12 amino acids. CDR1 and CDR2 from the germline V gene are MDHEN and SYDVKM. Sample: blood. The V and J genes are TRBV28 and TRBJ1-6; D not resolved. This TCR was recovered from a woman aged 55 to 70 in good health. The CDR3 DNA is TGTGCCAGCAGCCGACATAATTCACCCCTCCACTTT. It is translated as CASSRHNSPLHF.